A selection of T cell receptor beta chains follows, all from one sample in a study of vaccination effects on CD4 cells after COVID-19. Libraries were prepared by immunoSEQ multiplex PCR; TCRdb keeps only in-frame clonotypes and omits some of them. The table lists 25,000 to 35,000 clones, roughly four fifths of them singletons, with about 14% in the top ten. For these TCRs, the target antigens are not known. The starting material was CD4+ T cells from PBMCs cultured with HCoV-229E spike peptides, obtained after COVID-19 vaccination. These receptors were collected from a human donor who received a COVID-19 vaccine. Both conserved end residues are part of each CDR3. D genes are given only for firm matches. Some rows mark clone size as missing; the rest say once, few, many or name a class of expanded clone.

j_call clone_size v_call d_call cdr3_nt cdr3_aa
TRBJ1-1 . TRBV5-1 . TGCGCCAGCAGCTGGGCAGGGGCCAGGAACACTGAAGCTTTCTTT CASSWAGARNTEAFF
TRBJ1-3 . TRBV5-4 . TGTGCCAGCAGCTTATCAGGGAATGGAAACACCATATATTTT CASSLSGNGNTIYF
TRBJ1-4 . TRBV30 TRBD1 TGTGCCTGGAGTCCCGGGACAGGGAATGAAAAACTGTTTTTT CAWSPGTGNEKLFF
TRBJ2-7 . TRBV18 . TGTGCCAGCTCCGCTGGTGCGGGGCTGGGCGAGCAGTACTTC CASSAGAGLGEQYF
TRBJ2-7 . TRBV3-1/TRBV3-2 . TGTGCCAGCAGCCAAGGGGGCGGCGAGCAGTACTTC CASSQGGGEQYF
TRBJ1-2 . TRBV7-9 . TGTGCCAGCAGCTACGGGGGCTATGGCTACACCTTC CASSYGGYGYTF
TRBJ1-5 . TRBV10-3 . TGTGCCATCAGTGAAGGCACCTCCGCCGGACAGCCCCAGCATTTT CAISEGTSAGQPQHF
TRBJ1-6 . TRBV2 . TGTGCCAGCAGTGAGTTTGGCAGTTATAATTCACCCCTCCACTTT CASSEFGSYNSPLHF
TRBJ1-6 . TRBV5-1 . TGCGCCAGCAGCGGGGACACTTCCCATAATTCACCCCTCCACTTT CASSGDTSHNSPLHF
TRBJ1-2 . TRBV27 TRBD1 TGTGCCAGCACCCCAACAGGGGCGGATGGCTACACCTTC CASTPTGADGYTF
TRBJ2-7 . TRBV11-2 TRBD2 TGTGCCAGCAGCTCCGACTCCGGGGGGTCCTACGAGCAGTACTTC CASSSDSGGSYEQYF
TRBJ2-7 once TRBV10-3 . TGTGCCATCAGTGGGGGACGGGGGCAGGGAACCTACGAGCAGTACTTC CAISGGRGQGTYEQYF
TRBJ1-2 . TRBV9 . TGTGCCAGCAGCGTAACGGACAGCACCTCTTACACCTTC CASSVTDSTSYTF
TRBJ1-1 . TRBV27 . TGTGCCAGCAGCCCTTTTGTCCTTGGACTCGAGGCCGTGGCTTTCTTT CASSPFVLGLEAVAFF
TRBJ2-4 . TRBV10-2 TRBD1 TGCGCCAGCAGTCCGACAGGGAGAAGGGCCAAAAACATTCAGTACTTC CASSPTGRRAKNIQYF
TRBJ1-2 few TRBV5-1 TRBD1 TGCGCCAGCAGCTTCGGGGACAGGGGTGGCTACACCTTC CASSFGDRGGYTF
TRBJ1-2 . TRBV6-5 . TGTGCCAGCAGGCTCGCGGTTAGAGGGAACTATGGCTACACCTTC CASRLAVRGNYGYTF
TRBJ1-1 few TRBV30 . TGTGCCTGGAGTGCGACCGGGAGGGCTTTCTTT CAWSATGRAFF
TRBJ2-2 . TRBV19 TRBD1 TGTGCCAGTACCACCGAGGGACAGGGTTTCACCGGGGAGCTGTTTTTT CASTTEGQGFTGELFF
TRBJ1-6 . TRBV30 . TGTGCCTGGATCCAACCGGGCTATAATTCACCCCTCCACTTT CAWIQPGYNSPLHF
TRBJ2-1 . TRBV5-6 . TGTGCCAGCAGCTTGGGCGTCGGGCAGGCCATCTCTGAGCAGTTCTTC CASSLGVGQAISEQFF
TRBJ2-1 . TRBV7-7 TRBD2 TGTGCCAGCAGTCTGTTGCCTAGCGGGGGGGTTAGACACAATGAGCAGTTCTTC CASSLLPSGGVRHNEQFF
TRBJ2-3 . TRBV18 TRBD2 TGTGCCAGCTCACTCGGACTAGCTAATCCCTCGGGAAATACGCAGTATTTT CASSLGLANPSGNTQYF
TRBJ2-2 . TRBV6-5 . TGTGCCAGCAGTTACTTTGATGAGGACACCGGGGAGCTGTTTTTT CASSYFDEDTGELFF
TRBJ2-1 . TRBV6-4 . TGTGCCAGCAGTGAGGACGGGAGCTCAATGGAGCAGTTCTTC CASSEDGSSMEQFF
TRBJ1-2 . TRBV6-5 TRBD1 TGTGCCAGCAGGCTGGGACAGAGCTATGGCTACACCTTC CASRLGQSYGYTF
TRBJ2-5 . TRBV12-3/TRBV12-4 . TGTGCCAGCAGCATGGGGGGGACCCAGTACTTC CASSMGGTQYF
TRBJ2-7 . TRBV10-1 . TGCGCCAGCAGTGAGTCCGGGGTCTACGAGCAGTACTTC CASSESGVYEQYF
TRBJ1-1 . TRBV2 TRBD1 TGTGCCAGCAGTTCGGAGTGGACAGGGGGCACTGAAGCTTTCTTT CASSSEWTGGTEAFF
TRBJ1-2 few TRBV4-1 TRBD1 TGCGCCAGCAGCCAAGGGACAGGGCGGAGGCGAGGCTACACCTTC CASSQGTGRRRGYTF
TRBJ2-3 once TRBV7-6 TRBD2 TGTGCCAGCAGCCAGGGGCCTAGCGGGGGGGATACGCAGTATTTT CASSQGPSGGDTQYF
TRBJ2-3 . TRBV4-1 TRBD2 TGCGCCAGCAGCCAACTAGCGGGAGTAACAGATACGCAGTATTTT CASSQLAGVTDTQYF
TRBJ1-4 . TRBV4-2 TRBD1 TGTGCCAGCAGCCAAATTTGGGGGTACACGGGCTCGGACAGGAGAAATGAAAAACTGTTTTTT CASSQIWGYTGSDRRNEKLFF
TRBJ2-3 . TRBV11-3 . TGTGCCAGCAGCTTACGGGGTACAGATACGCAGTATTTT CASSLRGTDTQYF
TRBJ1-1 few TRBV9 . TGTGCCAGCAGCGCTACGGTCGGCACTGAAGCTTTCTTT CASSATVGTEAFF
TRBJ1-1 . TRBV30 . TGTGCCTGGAGTGTACGAGGTGCTGAAGCTTTCTTT CAWSVRGAEAFF
TRBJ1-4 . TRBV9 . TGTGCCAGCAGCGCCCATCTCTTCGGCTATGAAAAACTGTTTTTT CASSAHLFGYEKLFF
TRBJ2-2 few TRBV7-9 TRBD2 TGTGCCAGCAGCCCTCGGCAGCGGGAGGGCCTCACCGGGGAGCTGTTTTTT CASSPRQREGLTGELFF
TRBJ1-5 . TRBV27 TRBD1 TGTGCCAGCAGTTTAGGGACAGAAGGGAATCAGCCCCAGCATTTT CASSLGTEGNQPQHF
TRBJ2-7 . TRBV6-5 TRBD2 TGTGCCAGCAGTTCGGGACTAGCGGCCTACGAGCAGTACTTC CASSSGLAAYEQYF
TRBJ2-7 . TRBV6-6 TRBD1 TGTGCCAGCAGTGGACACCGGGACAGGGGGATCGACGAGCAGTACTTC CASSGHRDRGIDEQYF
TRBJ2-3 . TRBV10-2 TRBD2 TGCGCCAGCAGTGTGAGCGGGAGGGGCAAAGATACGCAGTATTTT CASSVSGRGKDTQYF
TRBJ2-1 . TRBV5-1 . TGCGCCAGCAGCTTGTCAATTACCCAGGGCAATGAGCAGTTCTTC CASSLSITQGNEQFF
TRBJ2-3 once TRBV7-9 . TGTGCCAGCAGCTTGACAGGTCGGGCCGATACGCAGTATTTT CASSLTGRADTQYF
TRBJ2-2 . TRBV30 TRBD1 TGTGCCTGGAGTGTCCCCGGGACAGTGAACACCGGGGAGCTGTTTTTT CAWSVPGTVNTGELFF
TRBJ2-1 . TRBV9 . TGTGCCAGCAGCGTAAGTTTCACAGACCAGCAGTTCTTC CASSVSFTDQQFF
TRBJ2-7 few TRBV19 TRBD2 TGTGCCAGTAGTATAGAACTAGCGGGAGTAGGCTACGAGCAGTACTTC CASSIELAGVGYEQYF
TRBJ1-6 . TRBV5-4 . TGTGCCAGCAGCTTGGATACAGATAATTCACCCCTCCACTTT CASSLDTDNSPLHF
TRBJ1-3 . TRBV28 . TGTGCCAGCAGCCCGGTTTTTTGGCCGGACTCTGGAAACACCATATATTTT CASSPVFWPDSGNTIYF
TRBJ2-3 . TRBV4-1 . TGCGCCAGCAGCCAAGATTGGTCGGGGCTCTTGTGGGATACGCAGTATTTT CASSQDWSGLLWDTQYF
TRBJ1-5 . TRBV5-1 . TGCGCCAGCAGACGGGACACAGATCAGCCCCAGCATTTT CASRRDTDQPQHF
TRBJ2-7 . TRBV28 TRBD1 TGTGCCAGCAGTTCATCCGGGACAGGGAGCTACGAGCAGTACTTC CASSSSGTGSYEQYF
TRBJ2-3 few TRBV13 . TGTGCCAGCGGTTGGGGCCGAACAGATACGCAGTATTTT CASGWGRTDTQYF
TRBJ2-1 . TRBV21-1 . TGTGCCAGCAGCCAGGGGAATGAGCAGTTCTTC CASSQGNEQFF
TRBJ2-7 . TRBV11-2 . TGTGCCAGCAGAGCGCCTAGGGGGGGCTACGAGCAGTACTTC CASRAPRGGYEQYF